This is a list of T cell receptor beta chains from one sample in a study of T cell changes during pregnancy in multiple sclerosis. Profiled with immunoSEQ multiplex PCR; TCRdb holds only in-frame clones, not every one. The sample has under 95,000 clones, roughly 95% seen once; the top ten hold 0.65% to 0.75%. Sequencing was performed on peripheral blood, taken in the second trimester of pregnancy. Source of these receptors: a female donor in good health, enrolled as a control in a pregnancy study. Each CDR3 is given with its conserved first and last residue. D genes are given only for firm matches. Expanded clones get a size class; other rows say once, few or many, or leave the size out.

D,J,V,size,CDR3,DNA
.,TRBJ1-2,TRBV7-8,.,CASSLDGEGANYGYTF,TGTGCCAGCAGCTTAGATGGCGAGGGAGCTAACTATGGCTACACCTTC
.,TRBJ1-2,TRBV9,.,CASSVNPLWEGGDYGYTF,TGTGCCAGCAGCGTAAACCCATTGTGGGAGGGGGGCGATTATGGCTACACCTTC
.,TRBJ1-5,TRBV30,.,CAWSYTKSNQPQHF,TGTGCCTGGAGTTATACAAAGAGCAATCAGCCCCAGCATTTT
TRBD1,TRBJ1-1,TRBV18,few,CASSPGTELEAFF,TGTGCCAGCTCACCCGGGACAGAGCTTGAAGCTTTCTTT
.,TRBJ2-1,TRBV5-1,.,CASSLVGASSYNEQFF,TGCGCCAGCAGCTTGGTGGGCGCGAGCTCCTACAATGAGCAGTTCTTC
TRBD1,TRBJ2-5,TRBV9,.,CASSNTGTEYQETQYF,TGTGCCAGCAGCAATACCGGGACAGAATACCAAGAGACCCAGTACTTC
TRBD2,TRBJ2-3,TRBV5-4,.,CASSLLLGGSVTDTQYF,TGTGCCAGCAGCTTGTTACTGGGGGGGAGTGTGACAGATACGCAGTATTTT
.,TRBJ1-4,TRBV6-1,.,CASSGRDISNEKLFF,TGTGCCAGCAGTGGCCGGGACATTTCTAATGAAAAACTGTTTTTT
TRBD1,TRBJ1-1,TRBV25-1,.,CASSDLGQGRAEAFF,TGTGCCAGCAGTGATTTGGGACAGGGGAGGGCAGAAGCTTTCTTT
.,TRBJ1-1,TRBV5-1,.,CASSLEWAGQGTEAFF,TGCGCCAGCAGCTTAGAATGGGCAGGGCAAGGGACTGAAGCTTTCTTT
.,TRBJ2-7,TRBV30,.,CAWSPPGTDREQYF,TGTGCCTGGAGCCCCCCGGGGACTGACCGAGAGCAGTACTTC
.,TRBJ2-1,TRBV6-1,.,CASSDPLAHPYNEQFF,TGTGCCAGCAGTGACCCTCTAGCTCATCCCTACAATGAGCAGTTCTTC
TRBD2,TRBJ2-3,TRBV15,.,CATSRDASGGADTQYF,TGTGCCACCAGCAGAGATGCTAGCGGGGGGGCAGATACGCAGTATTTT
.,TRBJ2-1,TRBV9,.,CASSFPPGVQGGEQFF,TGTGCCAGCAGCTTTCCCCCGGGGGTTCAGGGCGGTGAGCAGTTCTTC
TRBD1,TRBJ1-4,TRBV6-5,.,CASSRNRQGEKLFF,TGTGCCAGCAGTCGTAATAGACAGGGGGAAAAACTGTTTTTT
.,TRBJ1-3,TRBV19,once,CASSTTGRGNTIYF,TGTGCCAGTAGTACGACAGGTCGGGGAAACACCATATATTTT
TRBD1,TRBJ1-1,TRBV6-6,.,CASSYGTGSTEAFF,TGTGCCAGCAGTTACGGGACAGGGTCCACTGAAGCTTTCTTT
.,TRBJ1-4,TRBV19,.,CASSMYQGTNEKLFF,TGTGCCAGTAGTATGTACCAGGGAACAAATGAAAAACTGTTTTTT
TRBD1,TRBJ2-7,TRBV7-3,.,CASSPDRLGNEQYF,TGTGCCAGCAGCCCGGACAGGTTGGGGAACGAGCAGTACTTC
TRBD1,TRBJ1-2,TRBV4-3,.,CASSPGTGTSLGYGYTF,TGCGCCAGCAGTCCCGGGACAGGCACCTCTCTAGGCTATGGCTACACCTTC
TRBD2,TRBJ2-3,TRBV4-2,.,CASSHSGGEGRDTQYF,TGTGCCAGCAGCCATAGCGGGGGGGAGGGGAGAGATACGCAGTATTTT
.,TRBJ1-4,TRBV9,.,CASSVQAATNEKLFF,TGTGCCAGCAGCGTACAGGCTGCAACTAATGAAAAACTGTTTTTT
.,TRBJ1-1,TRBV5-1,few,CASSLARNTEAFF,TGCGCCAGCAGCTTGGCTAGGAACACTGAAGCTTTCTTT
.,TRBJ1-1,TRBV2,.,CASSEDRENTEAFF,TGTGCCAGCAGTGAAGACAGGGAGAACACTGAAGCTTTCTTT
.,TRBJ1-3,TRBV18,.,CASSPPGPSGGNTIYF,TGTGCCAGCTCACCACCGGGGCCCAGTGGAGGAAACACCATATATTTT
.,TRBJ1-1,TRBV11-1,.,CASSLASQRAMNTEAFF,TGTGCCAGCAGCTTAGCCTCCCAGAGGGCAATGAACACTGAAGCTTTCTTT
.,TRBJ2-7,TRBV6-1,.,CASSEKGVGRNEQYF,TGTGCCAGCAGTGAAAAAGGAGTGGGTAGGAACGAGCAGTACTTC
.,TRBJ2-7,TRBV5-4,.,CASSLVATGSEQYF,TGTGCCAGCAGCTTGGTTGCTACGGGATCCGAGCAGTACTTC
TRBD1,TRBJ1-5,TRBV27,.,CASRQGAGNQPQHF,TGTGCCAGCAGACAGGGGGCTGGGAATCAGCCCCAGCATTTT
TRBD1,TRBJ2-7,TRBV19,.,CASSIAPGGTYEQYF,TGTGCCAGTAGTATAGCGCCAGGGGGCACCTACGAGCAGTACTTC
.,TRBJ1-1,TRBV9,.,CASSVAGDSTEAFF,TGTGCCAGCAGCGTAGCAGGGGATAGCACTGAAGCTTTCTTT
TRBD2,TRBJ2-2,TRBV6-5,.,CASRLAGGRTGELFF,TGTGCCAGCAGGCTAGCGGGGGGGCGAACCGGGGAGCTGTTTTTT
.,TRBJ1-1,TRBV5-4,.,CASSPGQNTEAFF,TGTGCCAGCAGCCCGGGACAGAACACTGAAGCTTTCTTT
.,TRBJ1-2,TRBV5-1,.,CASSLAEGNGYTF,TGCGCCAGCAGCTTGGCCGAGGGTAACGGCTACACCTTC
.,TRBJ2-5,TRBV19,.,CASSIWGRARQETQYF,TGTGCCAGTAGTATCTGGGGCCGGGCCCGACAAGAGACCCAGTACTTC
.,TRBJ2-7,TRBV27,.,CASSLLQGGTYEQYF,TGTGCCAGCAGTTTATTGCAGGGCGGAACCTACGAGCAGTACTTC
TRBD1,TRBJ1-2,TRBV19,.,CASSIQGQIDGYTF,TGTGCCAGTAGTATCCAGGGACAGATCGATGGCTACACCTTC
TRBD2,TRBJ2-1,TRBV5-1,few,CASSLAGASYNEQFF,TGCGCCAGCAGCTTAGCGGGGGCATCCTACAATGAGCAGTTCTTC
.,TRBJ1-2,TRBV7-9,.,CASSWAQDNYGYTF,TGTGCCAGCAGCTGGGCACAGGATAACTATGGCTACACCTTC
.,TRBJ1-2,TRBV7-9,.,CASSRSSPTGYTF,TGTGCCAGCAGCCGATCTTCCCCGACAGGTTACACCTTC
.,TRBJ1-1,TRBV4-2,.,CASSRQQGATEAFF,TGTGCCAGCAGCCGCCAACAGGGTGCCACTGAAGCTTTCTTT
.,TRBJ2-5,TRBV2,.,CASSGTANQETQYF,TGTGCCAGCAGTGGGACTGCCAACCAAGAGACCCAGTACTTC
TRBD1,TRBJ2-7,TRBV5-4,.,CASSPGTAYEQYF,TGTGCCAGCAGCCCGGGGACAGCCTACGAGCAGTACTTC
.,TRBJ1-1,TRBV13,.,CASGAPGARYTEAFF,TGTGCCAGCGGGGCGCCAGGGGCGCGGTACACTGAAGCTTTCTTT
.,TRBJ1-2,TRBV6-1,.,CASSEFPGEGYTF,TGTGCCAGCAGTGAATTTCCAGGGGAAGGCTACACCTTC
.,TRBJ2-3,TRBV5-1,.,CASSSRTASTDTQYF,TGCGCCAGCAGCTCAAGGACAGCTAGCACAGATACGCAGTATTTT
TRBD1,TRBJ1-2,TRBV19,.,CASSMRTGPYGYTF,TGTGCCAGTAGTATGAGGACAGGGCCATATGGCTACACCTTC
TRBD1,TRBJ1-1,TRBV7-9,.,CASSRKTGSVTEAFF,TGTGCCAGCAGCCGTAAGACAGGGTCGGTCACTGAAGCTTTCTTT
TRBD1,TRBJ1-5,TRBV9,.,CASSVGPGQGNQPQHF,TGTGCCAGCAGCGTGGGGCCGGGACAGGGAAATCAGCCCCAGCATTTT
.,TRBJ1-1,TRBV13,.,CASSFSRGITEAFF,TGTGCCAGCAGCTTCAGCAGGGGAATCACTGAAGCTTTCTTT
.,TRBJ2-7,TRBV6-5,.,CASSYLGASYEQYF,TGTGCCAGCAGTTACCTAGGAGCCTCCTACGAGCAGTACTTC
TRBD2,TRBJ2-3,TRBV5-4,.,CASSSTSAVADTQYF,TGTGCCAGCAGTTCGACTAGCGCGGTGGCAGATACGCAGTATTTT
TRBD2,TRBJ2-1,TRBV4-1,.,CASSQGGADEQFF,TGCGCCAGCAGCCAGGGAGGGGCCGATGAGCAGTTCTTC
.,TRBJ1-1,TRBV21-1,.,CASSSGGSRTEAFF,TGTGCCAGCAGCTCGGGGGGGTCAAGAACTGAAGCTTTCTTT
TRBD2,TRBJ2-1,TRBV9,.,CASSVPRSGGLGEQFF,TGTGCCAGCAGCGTCCCGAGGAGCGGGGGTCTTGGTGAGCAGTTCTTC
.,TRBJ1-2,TRBV7-9,many,CASSLGREEAFYGYTF,TGTGCCAGCAGCTTAGGGCGGGAGGAGGCGTTCTATGGCTACACCTTC
.,TRBJ1-5,TRBV10-1,.,CASKARGGNQPQHF,TGCGCCAGCAAGGCCAGGGGAGGCAATCAGCCCCAGCATTTT
TRBD1,TRBJ2-5,TRBV7-9,.,CASLVPGQAQETQYF,TGTGCCAGCCTAGTCCCGGGACAGGCGCAAGAGACCCAGTACTTC
.,TRBJ1-4,TRBV30,.,CAWSETRGANEKLFF,TGTGCCTGGAGCGAGACCCGGGGTGCTAATGAAAAACTGTTTTTT